The source of this T cell receptor (beta chain) is a study of blood T cell repertoires in COVID-19. Turning to the study itself: Both acute and convalescent COVID-19 samples were obtained from the United States, Italy and Spain. PBMCs, B-cell-depleted T cells, or T cells provided the cDNA or gDNA that made up the material.

Authors' processing steps: Using reference gene primer amplification, nucleated cell counts were estimated. The data were produced by immunoSEQ multiplex PCR, yet TCRdb's version contains in-frame clones alone and is incomplete. The DNA was the basis for D and trimming; V, J and clone size are from that table. Among about 100,000 clones, around 79% were seen once, and the ten largest hold roughly 24%. V lost 1 base to trimming and J lost 9 bases, with 15 bases between them. The CDR3 runs to 14 residues. Germline CDR1 is LGHNA and CDR2 is YNFKEQ. The chain links TRBV4-2 to TRBJ1-1; the D is unclear. Sequenced sample: peripheral blood. The sequence derives from a human donor in a cohort sampled during active COVID-19. The CDR3 sequence is CASSQGGFGSKAFF. The CDR3 bases are TGTGCCAGCAGCCAAGGAGGATTTGGTTCCAAAGCTTTCTTT.